Only one count was recorded for the clone carrying this TCR beta chain. A read error may account for a junction end that differs from germline. A second roughly 6 to 12 cycle PCR used barcoded and J-beta primers. One entry per CDR3 protein, called by TCRdb with MiXCR from the 5' RACE reads. The data hold 1.5 million to 2 million distinct CDR3 sequences, with 28% observed a single time. These data originate in a study of blood T cells in healthy people across ages. This CDR3 has 15 amino acids. Germline CDR1 and CDR2: SEHNR and FQNEAQ (reference sequence). Sequenced: blood. This TCR came from a woman aged 25 to 45 in good health. The chain joins TRBV7-9 to TRBJ1-1, with D perhaps TRBD1 (5 bases). DNA for the CDR3: TGTGCCAGTAGCTCGGGATGGGGGGTTAACACTGAAGCTTTCTTT. It yields the protein CASSSGWGVNTEAFF.